Shown below are 24 T cell receptor beta chains from a single sample sequenced in a study of cytomegalovirus exposure and HLA in healthy donors. With 60 Vbeta and 13 Jbeta primers, the PCR was carried out. The data were produced by immunoSEQ multiplex PCR, yet TCRdb's version contains in-frame clones alone and is incomplete. The sample totals under 150,000 clones; its top ten clones hold under 2%. The specimen sequenced was PBMCs. These receptors were obtained from a woman between 40 and 50 years old in good health and CMV-seronegative.

The chain employs TRBV28 and TRBJ1-2, with a tentative D call TRBD1 (5 bases). Trimming removed 3 bases from V and 8 bases from J, with 10 bases in between. This CDR3 region has 12 residues. Germline CDR1 reads MDHEN; CDR2 reads SYDVKM. Here the CDR3 reads CASSFWQGGYTF. CDR3 DNA sequence: TGTGCCAGCAGTTTTTGGCAGGGAGGCTACACCTTC.

The gene calls are TRBV9 and TRBJ2-5, with 12 bases aligning to TRBD1. The J segment lost 4 bases and the V segment lost 0 bases, leaving 4 bases of the junction unmatched. The CDR3 is made up of 16 amino acids. CDR1 is SGDLS and CDR2 is YYNGEE in the germline V gene. The CDR3: CASSVGDRGRRETQYF. The CDR3 DNA reads TGTGCCAGCAGCGTAGGGGACAGGGGGCGGAGAGAGACCCAGTACTTC.

The rearrangement links TRBV6-1 to TRBJ2-6; possibly TRBD2 for D (5 bases). Germline-derived CDR1 and CDR2 are MNHNS and SASEGT. The ends were cut back, 8 bases at V and 0 bases at J, with 8 bases in the middle. The CDR3 loop spans 14 amino acids. CDR3: CASRGSSGANVLTF. As DNA, the CDR3 is TGTGCCAGCCGAGGGAGCTCTGGGGCCAACGTCCTGACTTTC.

The chain couples TRBV28 to TRBJ2-3; 7 positions match TRBD1. In germline, CDR1 is MDHEN, CDR2 SYDVKM. V dropped 5 bases and J dropped 5; count of bases not matched to a gene: 7. CDR3 size: 14 residues. DNA for the CDR3: TGTGCCAGCAGTCGAGCAGGGGGTGGAGATACGCAGTATTTT. It specifies CASSRAGGGDTQYF. The variable domain in full, with the rest retrieved from reference TRBV28 and TRBJ2-3, is DVKVTQSSRYLVKRTGEKVFLECVQDMDHENMFWYRQDPGLGLRLIYFSYDVKMKEKGDIPEGYSVSREKKERFSLILESASTNQTSMYLCASSRAGGGDTQYFGPGTRLTVL.

The CDR3: CASSNVGGQVGTEAFF. DNA of the CDR3: TGCGCCAGCAGCAACGTGGGGGGACAGGTTGGAACTGAAGCTTTCTTT. This chain uses TRBV5-1 with TRBJ1-1; 8 nucleotides match TRBD1. V gave up 4 bases and J gave up 5 bases; unmatched junction bases: 13. The germline gives CDR1 SGHRS, CDR2 YFSETQ. The CDR3 spans 16 residues.

The CDR3 sequence: CASSQGGAGSSGNTIYF. Written as DNA, the CDR3 is TGCGCCAGCAGCCAAGGCGGGGCAGGGAGCTCTGGAAACACCATATATTTT. This rearrangement joins TRBV4-3 to TRBJ1-3; maybe TRBD1 (5 bases). Per germline, CDR1 LGHNA and CDR2 YSLEER. This CDR3 region has 17 residues. Trimming shortened V by 1 base and J by 0 bases, and 13 bases separated the two germline ends.

This CDR3 reads CASSVGQGFLVKNIQYF. For the CDR3, the DNA is TGTGCCAGCAGCGTAGGACAGGGGTTCTTGGTCAAAAACATTCAGTACTTC. V usage is TRBV9 and J usage is TRBJ2-4; 8 bases align to TRBD1. CDR1 is SGDLS and CDR2 is YYNGEE in the germline V gene. V shed 0 bases, J shed 3 bases, and the junction held 8 bases outside the gene matches. CDR3 length equals 17 residues.

This chain joins TRBV27 and TRBJ2-5, with TRBD1 identical over 10 bases. The trim removed 5 bases at V and 5 bases at J, leaving 2 bases unmatched. The CDR3 covers 13 residues. In germline, CDR1 is MNHEY, CDR2 SMNVEV (reference sequence). The CDR3 is CASSPGQGETQYF. Written as DNA, the CDR3 is TGTGCCAGCAGTCCGGGACAGGGGGAGACCCAGTACTTC.

The chain combines TRBV6-1 with TRBJ2-7; D unclear. Germline V gene data show CDR1 as MNHNS and CDR2 as SASEGT. This CDR3 has 11 residues. Between the trimmed V and J ends, which lost 7 bases and 2 bases, there was a span of 6 bases. The CDR3 region is CASKLTYEQYF. The CDR3 region has the DNA TGTGCCAGCAAACTGACCTACGAGCAGTACTTC.

The V gene is TRBV7-3, the J gene TRBJ1-4, with a possible D match to TRBD1 (5 bases). This CDR3 is 14 amino acids long. CDR1 is SGHTA, CDR2 FQGTGA, per germline. Trimming stripped 5 bases from V and 2 bases from J, with 9 bases between. The CDR3 reads CASSPGGTNEKLFF. The CDR3 region has the DNA TGTGCCAGCAGCCCCGGGGGGACTAATGAAAAACTGTTTTTT.

The chain is built from TRBV4-1 and TRBJ1-2, with TRBD1 matching 9 bases. V lost 1 base to trimming and J lost 4 bases; unmatched junction nucleotides: 10. The CDR3 has 17 amino acids. CDR1 and CDR2 from the germline V gene are MGHRA and YSYEKL. CDR3 DNA: TGCGCCAGCAGCCAAGTTTTTCCCAGGACAGGGGTCTATGGCTACACCTTC. Amino acid sequence: CASSQVFPRTGVYGYTF.

The rearrangement links TRBV7-8 to TRBJ2-6, with TRBD1 as a possible D gene (5 bases). The germline gives CDR1 SGHVS, CDR2 FQNEAQ. The CDR3 length is 15 residues. Trimming pared 6 bases from V and 2 bases from J, leaving 11 bases between. CDR3: CASSYRSTGANVLTF. In nucleotides, the CDR3 is TGTGCCAGCAGTTACAGGTCCACTGGGGCCAACGTCCTGACTTTC.

V gene TRBV19 combines with J gene TRBJ2-3; weak D call: TRBD2 (5 bases). V was clipped by 10 bases and J by 0 bases, with 17 bases between them. CDR1 LNHDA and CDR2 SQIVND come from the germline V gene (reference sequence). The CDR3 consists of 15 residues. The CDR3 spells CATNRRAYSTDTQYF. As DNA, the CDR3 is TGTGCCACTAATCGGCGGGCCTATAGCACAGATACGCAGTATTTT.

This chain joins TRBV9 and TRBJ1-1; no firm D call. Germline V gene data show CDR1 as SGDLS and CDR2 as YYNGEE. This CDR3 is built from 14 residues. The V end was cut by 0 bases, the J end by 5 bases, with 11 bases between. The CDR3 sequence is CASSVGRRGTEAFF. CDR3 nucleotide sequence: TGTGCCAGCAGCGTAGGCCGGCGAGGAACTGAAGCTTTCTTT.

This chain joins TRBV5-4 and TRBJ2-3; 12 bases agree with TRBD2. V was pared by 5 bases and J by 4 bases, with 14 bases of the junction left unmatched. Germline V gene lookup returns CDR1 SGHNT and CDR2 YYREEE (reference sequence). The CDR3 is 18 amino acids. Here the CDR3 reads CASRPPPSGGAGADTQYF. For the CDR3, the DNA is TGTGCCAGCAGACCCCCCCCTAGCGGGGGGGCCGGCGCAGATACGCAGTATTTT. The full variable domain, rest sourced from reference TRBV5-4 and TRBJ2-3, is ETGVTQSPTHLIKTRGQQVTLRCSSQSGHNTVSWYQQALGQGPQFIFQYYREEENGRGNFPPRFSGLQFPNYSSELNVNALELDDSALYLCASRPPPSGGAGADTQYFGPGTRLTVL.

The V and J genes are TRBV15 and TRBJ2-3, with 8 nucleotides matching TRBD2. The J segment lost 0 bases and the V segment lost 0 bases, leaving 5 bases of the junction unmatched. The CDR3 loop spans 17 amino acids. The germline CDR1 and CDR2 sequences are LNHNV and YYDKDF (reference sequence). CDR3 residues: CATSRDIGGGSTDTQYF. CDR3 DNA: TGTGCCACCAGCAGAGATATCGGGGGGGGAAGCACAGATACGCAGTATTTT. Variable domain in full (rest from reference TRBV15 and TRBJ2-3): DAMVIQNPRYQVTQFGKPVTLSCSQTLNHNVMYWYQQKSSQAPKLLFHYYDKDFNNEADTPDNFQSRRPNTSFCFLDIRSPGLGDTAMYLCATSRDIGGGSTDTQYFGPGTRLTVL.

The rearrangement links TRBV7-6 to TRBJ2-7, with D maybe TRBD1 (5 bases). The V and J ends lost 1 base and 2 bases respectively, with 12 bases between them. CDR1 SGHVS and CDR2 FNYEAQ come from the germline V gene. This CDR3 is built from 15 residues. The CDR3 region is CASSLDAGYTYEQYF. DNA for the CDR3: TGTGCCAGCAGCTTAGACGCAGGGTACACCTACGAGCAGTACTTC.

This chain joins TRBV29-1 and TRBJ2-2; weak D call: TRBD1 (5 bases). Germline V gives CDR1 SQVTM, CDR2 ANQGSEA. The V gene lost 3 bases and the J gene lost 4 bases, with 9 bases spanning the gap. The CDR3 has 13 residues. The CDR3 here is CSVDRQGTGELFF. Here the CDR3 DNA reads TGCAGCGTTGATAGGCAGGGCACCGGGGAGCTGTTTTTT.

The CDR3 coding sequence is TGCGCCAGCAGCCAAGGGATCGGGGGGGCCTACGAGCAGTACTTC. It codes for CASSQGIGGAYEQYF. The genes are TRBV4-3 and TRBJ2-7, with 8 bases lining up with TRBD2. There are 15 residues in the CDR3. Germline assignment: CDR1 LGHNA and CDR2 YSLEER. V lost 1 base and J lost 2; bases outside the gene matches: 4.

CDR3 bases: TGTGCCAGCAGCCGTCCGCGAGCCTCCGATGAGCAGTTCTTC. Residues: CASSRPRASDEQFF. V gene TRBV11-2 combines with J gene TRBJ2-1, with no clear D. The germline gives CDR1 SGHAT, CDR2 FQNNGV. CDR3 length equals 14 residues. V dropped 5 bases and J dropped 8 bases, with 16 bases sitting between them. Drawing the rest from reference TRBV11-2 and TRBJ2-1, the complete variable domain is EAGVAQSPRYKIIEKRQSVAFWCNPISGHATLYWYQQILGQGPKLLIQFQNNGVVDDSQLPKDRFSAERLKGVDSTLKIQPAKLEDSAVYLCASSRPRASDEQFFGPGTRLTVL.

The genes are TRBV6-5 and TRBJ1-2, with unresolved D. Per germline, CDR1 MNHEY and CDR2 SVGAGI. The CDR3 is 13 amino acids. The V gene lost 6 bases and the J gene lost 3 bases, with 11 bases spanning the gap. CDR3 amino acids: CASSRPQDYGYTF. The CDR3, as DNA: TGTGCCAGCAGCCGCCCCCAGGACTATGGCTACACCTTC.

The chain has TRBV7-2 and TRBJ1-2; 11 bases align to TRBD1. CDR3 length: 14 amino acids. Germline-derived CDR1 and CDR2 are SGHTA and FQGNSA. V shed 4 bases, J shed 3 bases, and the junction held 1 base outside the gene matches. For the CDR3, the DNA is TGTGCCAGCAGCTCGGGACAGGGGGACTATGGCTACACCTTC. Encoded protein: CASSSGQGDYGYTF. Variable domain in full (rest from reference TRBV7-2 and TRBJ1-2): GAGVSQSPSNKVTEKGKDVELRCDPISGHTALYWYRQSLGQGLEFLIYFQGNSAPDKSGLPSDRFSAERTGGSVSTLTIQRTQQEDSAVYLCASSSGQGDYGYTFGSGTRLTVV.

CDR3 sequence: CASSSFGNTIYF. CDR3 nucleotide sequence: TGTGCCAGCAGCTCCTTTGGAAACACCATATATTTT. The chain has TRBV13 and TRBJ1-3; D call uncertain. The germline V gene has CDR1 PRHDT and CDR2 FYEKMQ (reference sequence). V was cut by 4 bases and J by 3 bases, with 4 bases left in between. The CDR3 sequence is 12 residues long.

The genes are TRBV9 and TRBJ1-6; D is perhaps TRBD1 (6 bases). V lost 0 bases and J 7 bases, leaving 11 bases between the germline ends. CDR1 and CDR2 from the germline V gene are SGDLS and YYNGEE. CDR3 length equals 15 residues. The CDR3 DNA reads as TGTGCCAGCAGCGTAGATCCAGGGGTGAATTCACCCCTCCACTTT. It yields the protein CASSVDPGVNSPLHF.